Following are 16 T cell receptor beta chains from one sample sequenced in a study of regulatory T cells in long-lasting Graves disease. Stated time point: newly diagnosed GD, antithyroid drugs for less than 3 months. PBMC RNA was the source of the TCR library. According to the study, TCR beta libraries were built with iRepertoire HTBI primers and CDR3-region Arm-PCR. Via MiXCR, TCRdb re-called the multiplex PCR reads, giving one row per CDR3 protein. The data hold roughly 250,000 distinct CDR3 sequences, with more than 15% observed a single time. The sample also formed part of further work on T cells in Graves' hyperthyroidism and ophthalmopathy.

The source was peripheral blood mononuclear cells (PBMCs), collected at new diagnosis, from a patient treated with antithyroid drugs. These receptors all stem from a woman aged 30 to 39 with Graves disease.

This clonotype was seen at least ten times. The rearrangement links TRBV12-3 or TRBV12-4 to TRBJ1-6; no definite D call. The ends were cut back, 4 bases at V and 9 bases at J, with 7 bases in the middle. This CDR3 is built from 12 residues. The chain's CDR3 is CASSSLGSPLHF. The CDR3 DNA follows: TGTGCCAGCAGTTCCCTCGGTTCACCCCTCCACTTT.

This clonotype was found many times. This chain uses TRBV2 with TRBJ2-6; 8 nucleotides align to TRBD1. Losses at the gene ends were 7 bases for V and 1 base for J; bases not matched to a gene: 6. The CDR3 runs 16 residues. Looked up from germline, CDR1 is SNHLY and CDR2 is FYNNEI. The CDR3 loop is CASTLQGASGANVLTF. The CDR3 nucleotides are TGTGCCAGCACTCTCCAGGGGGCGTCTGGGGCCAACGTCCTGACTTTC. Drawing the rest from reference TRBV2 and TRBJ2-6, the complete variable domain is EPEVTQTPSHQVTQMGQEVILRCVPISNHLYFYWYRQILGQKVEFLVSFYNNEISEKSEIFDDQFSVERPDGSNFTLKIRSTKLEDSAMYFCASTLQGASGANVLTFGAGSRLTVL.

In its sample, this clonotype was seen many times. This sequence joins TRBV20-1 and TRBJ2-1; tentatively, D is TRBD1 or TRBD2 (6 bases each). Per the germline V gene, CDR1 is DFQATT and CDR2 is SNEGSKA (reference sequence). The CDR3 is 14 amino acids. The germline V and J ends were trimmed by 4 bases and 5 bases, with 15 bases remaining between them. As DNA, the CDR3 is TGCAGTGCTATCTGGGGGGCGCAAAACAATGAGCAGTTCTTC. Translating it yields CSAIWGAQNNEQFF.

This clonotype occurred a few times. The CDR3: CASTWLGGSTDTQYF. CDR3 nucleotide sequence: TGTGCCAGCACCTGGTTGGGGGGGAGCACAGATACGCAGTATTTT. The gene calls are TRBV6-2 or TRBV6-3 and TRBJ2-3; 7 bases line up with TRBD2. V shed 7 bases, J shed 0 bases, and the junction held 7 bases outside the gene matches. Germline CDR1 reads MNHEY; CDR2 reads SVGEGT. This CDR3 region has 15 residues.

This clonotype was picked up many times. The rearrangement joins TRBV5-4 to TRBJ1-1; D remains ambiguous. Per germline, CDR1 SGHNT and CDR2 YYREEE (reference sequence). Trimming stripped 4 bases from V and 5 bases from J, with 15 bases between. The CDR3 contains 14 residues. This CDR3 is CASSQDGMETEAFF. DNA of the CDR3: TGTGCCAGCAGCCAAGATGGGATGGAAACTGAAGCTTTCTTT.

This clonotype was seen repeatedly, ten times or more. This chain links TRBV20-1 with TRBJ2-1; possibly TRBD2 for D (7 bases). V gave up 0 bases and J gave up 9 bases, with 12 bases separating them. Germline V gives CDR1 DFQATT, CDR2 SNEGSKA (reference sequence). This CDR3 has 13 amino acids. In DNA form, the CDR3 reads TGCAGTGCTAGAGACGAAGGGGGGGGTGAGCAGTTCTTC. This sequence encodes CSARDEGGGEQFF.

This clonotype showed up many times. The gene calls are TRBV12-3 or TRBV12-4 and TRBJ2-1, with a possible D match to TRBD1 (6 bases). The CDR3 has 14 residues. The germline V and J ends were trimmed by 4 bases and 7 bases, with 14 bases remaining between them. CDR3 in DNA: TGTGCCAGCAGTTCCGGGACACCGGGGAATGAGCAGTTCTTC. Its translation is CASSSGTPGNEQFF.

The table lists this clonotype with many counts. J is TRBJ1-1 and V is TRBV12-3 or TRBV12-4; no clear D gene. Trimming pared 1 base from V and 0 bases from J, leaving 9 bases between. The CDR3 loop spans 15 amino acids. DNA for the CDR3: TGTGCCAGCAGTTTAGTCTGGGGTATGAACACTGAAGCTTTCTTT. Translated: CASSLVWGMNTEAFF.

The table lists this clonotype with many counts. The chain uses TRBV3-1 and TRBJ2-4; 11 bases agree with TRBD2. From germline, CDR1 is LGHDT and CDR2 YNNKEL (reference sequence). The CDR3 loop spans 18 amino acids. With 0 bases clipped from V and 11 bases from J, the junction kept 15 bases outside the gene matches. The CDR3 is CASSQDGLAGGQIRFQYF. CDR3 nucleotides: TGTGCCAGCAGCCAAGACGGGCTAGCGGGGGGCCAAATCCGTTTTCAGTACTTC.

This chain joins TRBV5-1 and TRBJ2-2, with 8 bases fitting TRBD1. In germline, CDR1 is SGHRS, CDR2 YFSETQ. This CDR3 is built from 17 residues. The V gene end was trimmed by 2 bases and the J gene end by 1 base; junction bases not matched to a gene: 7. In nucleotides, the CDR3 is TGCGCCAGCAGCTTAACCGGGACAGGACGGAACACCGGGGAGCTGTTTTTT. It codes for CASSLTGTGRNTGELFF.

This clonotype was counted many times. This chain connects TRBV11-2 to TRBJ1-2, with 7 bases aligning to TRBD1. CDR3 length: 14 amino acids. Trimming took 5 bases from V and 5 from J; bases not matched to a gene: 8. Germline V gene sequence: CDR1 SGHAT, CDR2 FQNNGV. The CDR3 nucleotides read TGTGCCAGCAGCCCAGGGGGGATAGAGTATGGCTACACCTTC. It translates to CASSPGGIEYGYTF. The full variable domain, with the rest looked up from reference TRBV11-2 and TRBJ1-2, is EAGVAQSPRYKIIEKRQSVAFWCNPISGHATLYWYQQILGQGPKLLIQFQNNGVVDDSQLPKDRFSAERLKGVDSTLKIQPAKLEDSAVYLCASSPGGIEYGYTFGSGTRLTVV.

This clonotype was detected many times. J is TRBJ1-3 and V is TRBV20-1; no firm D call. Trimming removed 6 bases from V and 0 bases from J, with 18 bases in between. Germline CDR1 DFQATT, CDR2 SNEGSKA (reference sequence). The CDR3 spans 16 residues. CDR3 in DNA: TGCAGTGCAGAGGACCGGAGTCCTCGCTCTGGAAACACCATATATTTT. Translated, it gives CSAEDRSPRSGNTIYF.

This clonotype was observed a few times. The chain links TRBV7-9 to TRBJ2-3, with TRBD1 matching 7 bases. The CDR3 contains 16 residues. The V gene's germline CDR1 is SEHNR and CDR2 FQNEAQ (reference sequence). Trimming at V came to 6 bases and at J to 2 bases, leaving 11 bases not matched to a gene. The CDR3: CASRQPGQPNTDTQYF. The CDR3 coding sequence is TGTGCCAGCAGGCAACCGGGACAGCCTAACACAGATACGCAGTATTTT.

The chain carries TRBV7-2 and TRBJ2-1, with D possibly being TRBD1 or TRBD2 (6 bases each). Deletions cut 8 bases from V and 1 base from J, with 15 bases between. The CDR3 runs 15 residues. Germline CDR1 SGHTA, CDR2 FQGNSA. The CDR3 protein is CASWGKGGSYNEQFF. As DNA, the CDR3 is TGTGCCAGCTGGGGCAAAGGGGGGTCCTACAATGAGCAGTTCTTC.

Ten or more counts support this clonotype. This chain uses TRBV12-3 or TRBV12-4 with TRBJ1-1; no reliable D call. The CDR3 sequence is 11 residues long. V lost 1 base to trimming and J lost 7 bases, with 4 bases between them. The CDR3 nucleotides read TGTGCCAGCAGTTTAGACTTTGAAGCTTTCTTT. Translating it yields CASSLDFEAFF.

In DNA, the CDR3 is TGTGCCAGCAGCGACCCTAGCGGGGGGGGCAATGAGCAGTTCTTC. Its protein product is CASSDPSGGGNEQFF. V and J are TRBV13 and TRBJ2-1, with 12 nucleotides matching TRBD2. CDR3 length equals 15 residues. V dropped 5 bases and J dropped 6; count of bases not matched to a gene: 5. Per germline, CDR1 PRHDT and CDR2 FYEKMQ (reference sequence).